Listed here is a single TCR beta chain. The PCR made use of 60 Vbeta and 13 Jbeta primers. TCRdb's table, derived via immunoSEQ multiplex PCR, lists solely in-frame clones and lacks some. In the table there are approximately 150,000 clones, 68% of which are singletons. This specimen belongs to a study of cytomegalovirus exposure and HLA in healthy donors. This CDR3 is 17 amino acids long. The J segment lost 7 bases and the V segment lost 4 bases, leaving 9 bases of the junction unmatched. From germline, CDR1 is SGHNT and CDR2 YYREEE (reference sequence). V and J are TRBV5-4 and TRBJ2-1; 15 nucleotides line up with TRBD2. Sequences were obtained from PBMCs. This clonotype was obtained from a woman between 18 and 30 years old in good health and CMV-seropositive. The chain's CDR3 is CASSLGLAGGRGNEQFF. The CDR3 DNA reads as TGTGCCAGCAGCCTGGGACTAGCGGGGGGCCGGGGGAATGAGCAGTTCTTC.